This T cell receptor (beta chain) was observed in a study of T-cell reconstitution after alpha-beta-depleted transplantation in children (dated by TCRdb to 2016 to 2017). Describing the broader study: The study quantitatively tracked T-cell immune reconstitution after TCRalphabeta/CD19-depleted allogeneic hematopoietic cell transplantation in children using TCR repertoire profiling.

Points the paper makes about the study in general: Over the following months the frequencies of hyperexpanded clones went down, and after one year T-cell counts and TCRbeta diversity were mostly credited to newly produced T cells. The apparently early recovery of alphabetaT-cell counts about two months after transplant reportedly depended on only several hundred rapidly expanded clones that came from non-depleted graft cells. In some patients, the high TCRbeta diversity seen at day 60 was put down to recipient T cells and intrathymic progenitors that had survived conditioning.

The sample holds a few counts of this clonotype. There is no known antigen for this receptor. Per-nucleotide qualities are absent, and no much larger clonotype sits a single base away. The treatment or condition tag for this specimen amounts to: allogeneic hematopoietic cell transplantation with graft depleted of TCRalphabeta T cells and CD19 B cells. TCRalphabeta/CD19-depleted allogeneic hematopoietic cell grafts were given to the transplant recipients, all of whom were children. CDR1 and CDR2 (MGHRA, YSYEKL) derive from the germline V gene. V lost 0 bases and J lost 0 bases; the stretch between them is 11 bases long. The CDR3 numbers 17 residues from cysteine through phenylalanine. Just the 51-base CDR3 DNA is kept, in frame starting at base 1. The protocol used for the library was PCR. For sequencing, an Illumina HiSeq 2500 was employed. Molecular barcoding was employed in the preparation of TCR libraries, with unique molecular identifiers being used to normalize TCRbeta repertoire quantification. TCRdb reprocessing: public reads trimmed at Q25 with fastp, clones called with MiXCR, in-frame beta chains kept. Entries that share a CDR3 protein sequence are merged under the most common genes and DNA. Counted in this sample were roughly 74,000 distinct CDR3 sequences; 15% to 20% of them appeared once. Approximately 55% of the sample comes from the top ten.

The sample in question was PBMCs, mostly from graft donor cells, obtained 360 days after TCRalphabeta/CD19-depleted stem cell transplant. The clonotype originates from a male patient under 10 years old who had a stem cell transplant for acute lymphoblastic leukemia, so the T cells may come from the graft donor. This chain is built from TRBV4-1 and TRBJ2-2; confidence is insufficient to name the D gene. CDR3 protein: CASSQETAQANTGELFF. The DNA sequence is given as TGCGCCAGCAGCCAAGAAACGGCACAAGCGAACACCGGGGAGCTGTTTTTT.